A single sample is the source of the 5 T cell receptor beta chains below, sequenced in a study of T cell responses to AZD1222 COVID-19 vaccine (dated by TCRdb to the early 2020s). The meaning of the sample's time point label: baseline before first vaccination. The library was obtained by the immunoSEQ multiplex PCR assay. TCRdb obtained this table from immuneACCESS and retained in-frame rearrangements with V and J assigned. These tables miss some clones; where compared with another copy, unresolved V genes account for less than half of the shortfall, and the remainder is unexplained. Counted in this sample were 120,000 to 150,000 clones; 93% of them appeared once. The ten largest make up 4.5% to 5.5% of the sample. The input for sequencing was peripheral blood, taken on day 0 of AZD1222 vaccination. These receptors all come from an adult in good health.

The chain is built from TRBV29-1 and TRBJ1-2, with TRBD1 matching over 10 bases. Germline trimming cut 5 bases from V and 8 bases from J; bases unmatched to any gene: 11. Germline CDR1 is SQVTM and CDR2 is ANQGSEA. The CDR3 length is 14 residues. In DNA form, the CDR3 reads TGCAGCGTTCTTCCGGGACAGGGGATTGGGGGCTACACCTTC. Its protein product is CSVLPGQGIGGYTF. The full variable domain, with the rest looked up from reference TRBV29-1 and TRBJ1-2, is SAVISQKPSRDICQRGTSLTIQCQVDSQVTMMFWYRQQPGQSLTLIATANQGSEATYESGFVIDKFPISRPNLTFSTLTVSNMSPEDSSIYLCSVLPGQGIGGYTFGSGTRLTVV.

V is TRBV3-1 (or the pseudogene TRBV3-2) and J is TRBJ2-3, with D tentatively TRBD1 or TRBD2 (5 bases each). The CDR3 totals 16 residues. The V end was cut by 1 base, the J end by 1 base, with 12 bases between. Germline V gene data show CDR1 as LGHDT and CDR2 as YNNKEL (reference sequence). The CDR3 DNA reads as TGTGCCAGCAGCCAAGGCCTAATGGGGGGCACAGATACGCAGTATTTT. It yields the protein CASSQGLMGGTDTQYF.

The chain links TRBV6-5 to TRBJ1-1, with a tentative D call TRBD1 (5 bases). V lost 2 bases and J lost 6, with 7 bases in between. The CDR3 is made up of 12 amino acids. CDR1 is MNHEY, CDR2 SVGAGI, per germline. DNA of the CDR3: TGTGCCAGCAGTTACGGGGGGTCTGAAGCTTTCTTT. It codes for CASSYGGSEAFF.

J is TRBJ1-3 and V is TRBV7-2; D not certain. Germline V CDR1 and CDR2: SGHTA, FQGNSA. CDR3 length equals 15 residues. Trimming removed 3 bases from V and 0 bases from J, with 9 bases in between. This CDR3 is CASSLLPSSGNTIYF. Written as DNA, the CDR3 is TGTGCCAGCAGCTTGTTACCGAGCTCTGGAAACACCATATATTTT.

The chain carries TRBV6-5 and TRBJ1-1, with TRBD1 as a possible D gene (5 bases). The CDR3 length is 14 residues. CDR1 MNHEY and CDR2 SVGAGI come from the germline V gene. Trimming took off 7 bases at V and 4 bases at J, with 16 bases between the two ends. The CDR3 DNA reads as TGTGCCAGCATGGTTACGGGGGAGGGCACTGAAGCTTTCTTT. It yields the protein CASMVTGEGTEAFF.